This is a list of T cell receptor beta chains from one sample in a study of blood T cell repertoires in COVID-19. Using immunoSEQ multiplex PCR, the repertoire was profiled, and TCRdb retains in-frame clones only, with some absent. The table includes 97,000 or so clones, 84% detected once. Sequencing used peripheral blood. The receptors originated from a human donor in a cohort sampled during active COVID-19. The CDR3 runs from the conserved cysteine through the conserved F or W. Fields, in order: clone size, V gene, D gene, J gene, CDR3 DNA, CDR3 protein. The D gene is left open where the match is weak. Expanded clones get a size class; other rows say once, few or many, or leave the size out.

-,TRBV6-6,TRBD1,TRBJ1-1,TGTGCCAGCAGGAATTCCGGGACAGGGAACACTGAAGCTTTCTTT,CASRNSGTGNTEAFF
-,TRBV29-1,-,TRBJ2-3,TGCAGCGTTGACGACTTCACAGATACGCAGTATTTT,CSVDDFTDTQYF
-,TRBV19,TRBD1,TRBJ2-2,TGTGCCAGTAGTCGGCAGGGGGCCACCGGGGAGCTGTTTTTT,CASSRQGATGELFF
-,TRBV10-3,TRBD1,TRBJ1-2,TGTGCCATCAGGGGGACAGGGGGCGCCGGCCATGGCTACACCTTC,CAIRGTGGAGHGYTF
-,TRBV18,-,TRBJ2-3,TGTGCCAGCTCACCATCGACAGCGACAGATACGCAGTATTTT,CASSPSTATDTQYF
-,TRBV2,-,TRBJ2-1,TGTGCCAGCAGTGCGGACTACTCCCGCAATGAGCAGTTCTTC,CASSADYSRNEQFF
-,TRBV30,TRBD1,TRBJ1-1,TGTGCCTGGAGTGTCCGTTGGGGACAGGCCGCGAACACTGAAGCTTTCTTT,CAWSVRWGQAANTEAFF
-,TRBV2,-,TRBJ1-5,TGTGCATCGGGAGGGATGGGCAATCAGCCCCAGCATTTT,CASGGMGNQPQHF
-,TRBV19,-,TRBJ1-5,TGTGCCAGTAGTATACAGGGCGTTTATCAGCCCCAGCATTTT,CASSIQGVYQPQHF
-,TRBV28,-,TRBJ2-3,TGTGCCAGCAGTTTAACGTCTAGCGTGATAAGCACAGATACGCAGTATTTT,CASSLTSSVISTDTQYF
-,TRBV5-4,TRBD2,TRBJ2-7,TGTGCCAGCAGCCCCGGGAGGGCGATGTACGAGCAGTACTTC,CASSPGRAMYEQYF
few,TRBV19,TRBD2,TRBJ2-1,TGTGCCAGTAGCCCTAGCGGGAATTCCTACAATGAGCAGTTCTTC,CASSPSGNSYNEQFF
-,TRBV15,-,TRBJ1-1,TGTGCCACCAGCAGAGAGCGGCAAGTGGAAGCTTTCTTT,CATSRERQVEAFF
-,TRBV5-4,-,TRBJ2-4,TGTGCCAGCAGCTGGGCTCCAGGGGTAGCCAAAAACATTCAGTACTTC,CASSWAPGVAKNIQYF
-,TRBV7-9,TRBD1,TRBJ1-4,TGTGCCAGCAGCCAACAACAGGGGTCTAATGAAAAACTGTTTTTT,CASSQQQGSNEKLFF
-,TRBV18,-,TRBJ2-7,TGTGCCAGCTCACCAGTTACGGGAGTCATAAGCTCCTACGAGCAGTACTTC,CASSPVTGVISSYEQYF
once,TRBV7-6,TRBD1,TRBJ2-3,TGTGCCAGCAGCTTAGACGGGACAGGGAGGTATACGCAGTATTTT,CASSLDGTGRYTQYF
-,TRBV5-1,TRBD1,TRBJ2-7,TGCGCCACCAGAGCCCCGGGACAGGGACCCTACGAGCAGTACTTC,CATRAPGQGPYEQYF
-,TRBV5-1,TRBD2,TRBJ2-7,TGCGCCAGCAGACCTGATAGCGGGGGCCGATCCTACGAGCAGTACTTC,CASRPDSGGRSYEQYF
-,TRBV2,TRBD1,TRBJ1-1,TGTGCCAGCAGTGAGCAGGCAGGGGGATACACTGAAGCTTTCTTT,CASSEQAGGYTEAFF
-,TRBV11-2,-,TRBJ1-6,TGTGCCAGCAAATCGCTGGGATCGAAGGGGAATTCACCCCTCCACTTT,CASKSLGSKGNSPLHF
-,TRBV6-5,-,TRBJ2-7,TGTGCCAGCAGTTACGCAGGGTTCGACGAGCAGTACTTC,CASSYAGFDEQYF
-,TRBV4-1,TRBD2,TRBJ2-2,TGCGCCAGCAGCCAAGAGGGGACTAGCGGTTACACCGGGGAGCTGTTTTTT,CASSQEGTSGYTGELFF
-,TRBV18,-,TRBJ1-2,TGTGCCAGCTCACCACGGGAGCTACCCGGGGTTGGCTACACCTTC,CASSPRELPGVGYTF
-,TRBV5-6,-,TRBJ1-5,TGTGCCAGCAGCTCCACAGGGTTCAATCAGCCCCAGCATTTT,CASSSTGFNQPQHF
-,TRBV19,-,TRBJ1-5,TGTGCCAGTAGCCTCCTCGGGGGGGGGAATCAGCCCCAGCATTTT,CASSLLGGGNQPQHF